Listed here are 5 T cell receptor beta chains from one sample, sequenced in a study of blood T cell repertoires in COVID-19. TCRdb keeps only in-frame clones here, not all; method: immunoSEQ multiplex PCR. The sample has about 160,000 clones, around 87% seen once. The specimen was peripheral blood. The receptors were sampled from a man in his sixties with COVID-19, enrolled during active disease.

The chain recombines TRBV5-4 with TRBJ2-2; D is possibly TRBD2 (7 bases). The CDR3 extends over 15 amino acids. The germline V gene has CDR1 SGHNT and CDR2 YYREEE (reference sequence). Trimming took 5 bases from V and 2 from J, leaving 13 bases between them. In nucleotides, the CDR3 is TGTGCCAGCAGGCAGCGGGACAAAAACACCGGGGAGCTGTTTTTT. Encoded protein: CASRQRDKNTGELFF.

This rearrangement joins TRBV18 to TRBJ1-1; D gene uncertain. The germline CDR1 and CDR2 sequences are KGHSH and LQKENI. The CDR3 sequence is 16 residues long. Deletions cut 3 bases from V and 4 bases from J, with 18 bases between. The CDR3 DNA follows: TGTGCCAGCTCACCCAGTACAAACCGGGAGACCACTGAAGCTTTCTTT. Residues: CASSPSTNRETTEAFF.

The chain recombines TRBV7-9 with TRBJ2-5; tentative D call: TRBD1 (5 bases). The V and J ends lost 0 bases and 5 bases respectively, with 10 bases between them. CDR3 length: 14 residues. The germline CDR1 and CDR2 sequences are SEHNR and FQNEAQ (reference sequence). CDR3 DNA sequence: TGTGCCAGCAGCTTAGCGCAGGGTGGCGAGACCCAGTACTTC. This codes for CASSLAQGGETQYF.

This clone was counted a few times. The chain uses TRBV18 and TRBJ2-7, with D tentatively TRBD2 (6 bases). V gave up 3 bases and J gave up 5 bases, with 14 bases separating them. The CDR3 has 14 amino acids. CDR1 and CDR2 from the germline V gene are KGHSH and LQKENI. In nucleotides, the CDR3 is TGTGCCAGCTCACCCCGGTCGAGGGAGGACGAGCAGTACTTC. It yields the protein CASSPRSREDEQYF.

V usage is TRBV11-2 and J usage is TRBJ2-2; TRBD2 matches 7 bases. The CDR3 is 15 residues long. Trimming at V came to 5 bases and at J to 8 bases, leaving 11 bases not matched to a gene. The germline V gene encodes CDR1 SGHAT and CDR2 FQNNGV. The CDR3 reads CASSNRLAVIGELFF. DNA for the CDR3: TGTGCCAGCAGCAATCGACTAGCAGTAATTGGGGAGCTGTTTTTT.